This T cell receptor beta chain was recorded in a study of CXCR3-negative and CXCR3-positive naive CD8 T cells. The TRB libraries of cDNA were built by UMI-labeled 5' RACE. From the 5' RACE reads, TCRdb lists one entry per CDR3 protein and no DNA. This table holds 120,000 to 150,000 distinct CDR3 sequences. Study conclusions and caveats: CXCR3 levels fell partly with cryopreservation; most assays relied on fresh PBMCs. Naive cells with CXCR3 showed TRB CDR3s that were more hydrophobic than those in CXCR3-negative naive cells.

For this clonotype: Its antigen is not known.

Triplicate sorts of some 310,000 cells per CD8+ subset. Naive cells were sorted as CD45RO-, CCR7+, CD27+ and CD95-. The receptor was derived from a human donor in good health. Some clones in this sample may be carry-over from other donors' samples. Sequences were obtained from naive CXCR3+ CD8+ T cells from blood. As to subset: CD45RO-CCR7+CD27+CD95- naive CD8+ T cells expressing CXCR3 (TNR3+).

The CDR3 here is CASRRNTEAFF. This sequence joins TRBV28 and TRBJ1-1. The CDR3 has 11 residues. The V gene's germline CDR1 is MDHEN and CDR2 SYDVKM.